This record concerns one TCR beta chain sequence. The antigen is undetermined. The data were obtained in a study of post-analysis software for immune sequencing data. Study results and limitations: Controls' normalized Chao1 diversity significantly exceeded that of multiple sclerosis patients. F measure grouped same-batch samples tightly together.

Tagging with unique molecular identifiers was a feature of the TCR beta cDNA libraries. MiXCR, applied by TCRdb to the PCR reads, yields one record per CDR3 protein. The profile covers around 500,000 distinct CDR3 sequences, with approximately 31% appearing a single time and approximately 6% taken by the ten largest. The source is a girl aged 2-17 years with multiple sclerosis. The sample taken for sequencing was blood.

The CDR3 DNA reads TGCGCCAGCAGTGAGTCCTTTAGCGGGGGGAGGAATGAGCAGTTCTTC. Translating it yields CASSESFSGGRNEQFF. V and J are TRBV10-1 and TRBJ2-1; 10 positions agree with TRBD2. V dropped 0 bases and J dropped 7; count of bases not matched to a gene: 6. The germline gives CDR1 WNHNN, CDR2 SYGVQD (reference sequence). The CDR3 totals 16 residues.